The T cell receptor (beta chain) under discussion was sequenced for a study of tumor-infiltrating lymphocytes in primary liver carcinoma. About the research overall: Patients underwent resection of primary liver carcinoma. Whole-study findings and limits: Because of bulk unsorted sampling, CD4+ and CD8+ repertoires were not subjected to comparison. Tumors and blood were compared for top-250-clone fraction, and tumors had the significantly higher value (p = 0.039).

The researchers produced TCR beta cDNA from 500 to 550 ng total RNA with a constant-region primer. Library construction for TCR beta comprised three nested multiplex PCR rounds performed with slightly modified ARM-PCR. TCRdb reprocessed the multiplex PCR reads with MiXCR, giving one entry per CDR3 protein. In the table there are 250,000 to 350,000 distinct CDR3 sequences, about 50% of which are singletons. The researchers obtained blood RNA from unsorted whole blood and also extracted germline DNA. A note on this clonotype: Its antigen remains unknown.

The receptor was isolated from a woman aged 30 to 39 with primary liver carcinoma and hepatitis B virus infection. Sequencing was done on a sample of peripheral blood.

CDR3 in DNA: TGTGCCAGCAGCTTAGTTTCGTCGGACTTTTACAATGAGCAGTTCTTC. Translating gives CASSLVSSDFYNEQFF. The chain is built from TRBV11-2 and TRBJ2-1, with a tentative D call TRBD2 (5 bases). The CDR3 is 16 amino acids. Trimming cost V 1 base and J 4 bases, with 14 bases left between them. In germline, CDR1 is SGHAT, CDR2 FQNNGV.